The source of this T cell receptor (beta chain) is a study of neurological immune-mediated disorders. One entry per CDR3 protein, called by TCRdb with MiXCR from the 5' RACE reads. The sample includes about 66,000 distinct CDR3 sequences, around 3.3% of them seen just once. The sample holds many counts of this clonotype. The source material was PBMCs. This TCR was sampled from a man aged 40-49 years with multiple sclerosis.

CDR3 amino acids: CSVTPLASQETQYF. The CDR3 region has the DNA TGCAGCGTGACCCCACTAGCTTCCCAAGAGACCCAGTACTTC. The rearrangement uses TRBV29-1 and TRBJ2-5, with D possibly matching TRBD2 (6 bases). The V and J ends lost 6 bases and 1 base respectively, with 15 bases between them. The CDR3 is made up of 14 amino acids. Germline-derived CDR1 and CDR2 are SQVTM and ANQGSEA.